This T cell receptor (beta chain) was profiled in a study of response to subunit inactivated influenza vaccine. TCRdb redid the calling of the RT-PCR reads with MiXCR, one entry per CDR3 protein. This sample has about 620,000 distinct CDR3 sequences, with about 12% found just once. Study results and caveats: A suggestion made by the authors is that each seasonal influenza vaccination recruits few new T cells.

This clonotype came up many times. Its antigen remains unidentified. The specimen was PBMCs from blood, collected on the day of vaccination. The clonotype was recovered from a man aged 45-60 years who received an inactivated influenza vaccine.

The CDR3 sequence: CASSYRGGQETQYF. The DNA for the CDR3 is TGTGCCAGCAGCTACCGGGGGGGCCAAGAGACCCAGTACTTC. The J gene is TRBJ2-5, the V gene TRBV12-3 or TRBV12-4, with 8 bases aligning to TRBD2. The CDR3 extends over 14 amino acids. V shed 6 bases and J 1 base; nucleotides not matched to a gene: 4.